This T cell receptor beta chain originates from a study of shared clonotypes between healthy human individuals. Using immunoSEQ multiplex PCR, the repertoire was profiled, and TCRdb retains in-frame clones only, with some absent. The sample consists of over a million clones, about 76% of them appearing once. The sample consisted of memory CD4+ T cells sorted from blood. As for subset: CD45RA-negative fraction. The sequence came from a man aged 18-30 years in good health.

CDR3 residues: CASTVAGELFF. The CDR3 DNA follows: TGTGCCAGCACAGTCGCCGGGGAGCTGTTTTTT. V gene TRBV2 combines with J gene TRBJ2-2; no clear D. Trimming removed 7 bases from V and 6 bases from J, with 6 bases in between. The germline CDR1 and CDR2 sequences are SNHLY and FYNNEI. The length of the CDR3 is 11 residues.